These 11 T cell receptor beta chains were sequenced from one sample in a study of tumor and adjacent non-tumor tissue in lung cancer. This sample's RNA came from whole unsorted tissue. Three rounds of nested PCR, following a modified ARM-PCR protocol, produced the TCRbeta library. TCRdb reanalysed the multiplex PCR reads using MiXCR and keeps one entry per CDR3 protein. Here the sample spans fewer than 130,000 distinct CDR3 sequences, over 75% being singletons. Sequencing was done on a sample of lung tumor tissue. These receptors all stem from a man between 65 and 79 years old with non-small cell lung cancer.

As concerns this clonotype: It is likely a read error, because the conserved phenylalanine at the end of the CDR3 is missing. The gene calls are TRBV12-3 or TRBV12-4 and TRBJ2-1, with TRBD2 matching 11 bases. With 6 bases clipped from V and 10 bases from J, the junction kept 11 bases outside the gene matches. The CDR3 has 15 residues. CDR3 in amino acids: CASRPRLAGRREQFI. The CDR3 region has the DNA TGTGCCAGCAGACCCAGACTAGCGGGGCGCAGGGAGCAGTTCATC.

V usage is TRBV29-1 and J usage is TRBJ2-7; 7 bases are shared with TRBD2. V lost 4 bases, J lost 4 bases, and 7 bases stayed unmatched. The length of the CDR3 is 13 residues. Germline V lookup: CDR1 SQVTM, CDR2 ANQGSEA. CDR3 region: CSVALAETYEQYF. The CDR3 nucleotides read TGCAGCGTTGCCCTAGCGGAGACTTACGAGCAGTACTTC.

In regard to this clonotype: Germline is not matched at one junction end, which may reflect a read error. J is TRBJ2-3 and V is TRBV6-5; D call uncertain. The CDR3 contains 16 residues. Germline-derived CDR1 and CDR2 are MNHEY and SVGAGI. The CDR3 protein is CSSSYSPGRSTDTQNF. CDR3 coding DNA: TGTTCCAGCAGTTACTCTCCGGGTAGGAGCACAGATACGCAGAATTTT.

Turning to this clonotype: Here the CDR3 omits its conserved ending phenylalanine or tryptophan, so a read error is the likely source. The chain uses TRBV12-3 or TRBV12-4 and TRBJ1-2; TRBD1 aligns across 7 bases. The length of the CDR3 is 15 residues. In nucleotides, the CDR3 is TGTGCCAGCTGTTTATTGACAGGGTTTGGCTATGACTACACCTTA. It is translated as CASCLLTGFGYDYTL.

Judged by abundance, this clonotype is medium-sized. V is TRBV29-1 and J is TRBJ1-1, with D possibly being TRBD1 (5 bases). V lost 7 bases and J 7 bases, leaving 19 bases between the germline ends. The CDR3 consists of 13 residues. Germline V lookup: CDR1 SQVTM, CDR2 ANQGSEA. The CDR3 spells CSADPGPRDEAFF. The CDR3 DNA sequence: TGCAGCGCTGATCCGGGACCGAGAGATGAAGCTTTCTTT. Based on the CDR3 plus reference TRBV29-1 and TRBJ1-1, the full variable domain is SAVISQKPSRDICQRGTSLTIQCQVDSQVTMMFWYRQQPGQSLTLIATANQGSEATYESGFVIDKFPISRPNLTFSTLTVSNMSPEDSSIYLCSADPGPRDEAFFGQGTRLTVV.

Note on this clonotype: One junction end disagrees with the germline gene, perhaps due to a read error. The chain combines TRBV6-1 with TRBJ1-2; D is unresolved. Per germline, CDR1 MNHNS and CDR2 SASEGT. The CDR3 runs 14 residues. CDR3 region: CASSADGNHYGYTF. The CDR3 DNA is TGTGCCAGCAGTGCGGACGGAAACCATTATGGCTATACCTTC.

As for this clonotype: A much more abundant neighbour one base away suggests this may be a read error. The chain uses TRBV30 and TRBJ2-7, with TRBD1 as a possible D gene (6 bases). The V gene's germline CDR1 is GTSNPN and CDR2 SVGIG (reference sequence). The CDR3 contains 15 residues. The CDR3 reads CAWSVDRWLRGEHYF. CDR3 DNA: TGTGCCTGGAGTGTAGACAGGTGGTTGAGGGGCGAGCACTACTTC.

As to this clonotype: The CDR3 carries no conserved terminal phenylalanine or tryptophan, so it likely arises from a read error. The limits of the CDR3 on the DNA are not certain, so only TCRdb's listed CDR3 is given. V is TRBV29-1 and J is TRBJ2-1; the table's D call, TRBD2, has no DNA check behind it. Germline lookup yields CDR1 SQVTM and CDR2 ANQGSEA. The CDR3 spans 14 amino acids, including both terminal residues. The CDR3 here is CSAVGRGTNNVKFY.

As for this clonotype: Mismatch with germline at one junction end may stem from a read error. V and J are TRBV4-1 and TRBJ2-1; 12 bases align to TRBD2. The length of the CDR3 is 17 residues. Per the germline V gene, CDR1 is MGHRA and CDR2 is YSYEKL. The CDR3 region is CASRQETASGRANEQFF. The CDR3 DNA reads TGCGCCAGCAGGCAAGAAACGGCTAGCGGGAGGGCAAATGAGCAGTTCTTC.

DNA of the CDR3: TGTGCCAGCGGCCAGGCGACAAGGAGCACTGAAGCTTTCTTT. The encoded protein is CASGQATRSTEAFF. This chain joins TRBV11-1 and TRBJ1-1, with unresolved D. The V end lost 8 bases, the J end lost 4 bases, and 17 bases lay between the germline ends. The CDR3 length is 14 residues. The germline CDR1 and CDR2 sequences are SGHAT and FQDESV (reference sequence).

As regards this clonotype: The junction departs from the called germline gene at one end, perhaps through a read error. The CDR3 DNA reads as TGTGGCTGGAGTTCAAGCGGGTTAGATCAGCCCCAGCATTTT. Translated, it gives CGWSSSGLDQPQHF. The chain carries TRBV30 and TRBJ1-5; D unresolved. The germline gives CDR1 GTSNPN, CDR2 SVGIG (reference sequence). The CDR3 runs 14 residues. The full variable domain, completed using reference TRBV30 and TRBJ1-5, is SQTIHQWPATLVQPVGSPLSLECTVEGTSNPNLYWYRQAAGRGLQLLFYSVGIGQISSEVPQNLSASRPQDRQFILSSKKLLLSDSGFYLCGWSSSGLDQPQHFGDGTRLSIL.